This T cell receptor beta chain came from a study of T cell responses to AZD1222 COVID-19 vaccine. Libraries were prepared by immunoSEQ multiplex PCR; TCRdb keeps only in-frame clonotypes and omits some of them. The sample has some 150,000 clones; over 85% are singletons. Study-wide results and limits: Compared with day 0, the breadth and depth of the Spike-specific TCR repertoire rose significantly after two doses of AZD1222. Repertoire sampling was restricted to post-peak T cell response timepoints. Just a handful of people given AZD1222 tested seropositive at baseline.

This CDR3 region has 15 residues. Trimming pared 4 bases from V and 1 base from J, leaving 13 bases between. Germline lookup yields CDR1 SGHTS and CDR2 YDEGEE. In regard to this clone: The antigen remains undetermined.

The chain links TRBV5-8 to TRBJ2-3, with D tentatively TRBD2 (6 bases). The sequenced sample was peripheral blood, obtained on day 0 of AZD1222 vaccination. This TCR derives from an adult in good health. This CDR3 is CASSLGLWGTDTQYF. CDR3 nucleotides: TGTGCCAGCAGCCTGGGACTCTGGGGCACAGATACGCAGTATTTT.